This T cell receptor beta chain was recorded in a study of cytomegalovirus exposure and HLA in healthy donors. Findings of the study overall: Analysis was carried out at a later point, and it linked a missense DCLRE1C variant to TCR beta V- and J-gene trimming. In a later analysis, HLA-C alleles had the fewest associated TCRs, DRB1 alleles the most. Roughly uniform sequencing depth across donors was assumed, possibly incorrectly. The study listed around 150 cytomegalovirus-associated TCR beta chains.

Primers for the PCR totalled 60 Vbeta and 13 Jbeta. Profiled with immunoSEQ multiplex PCR; TCRdb holds only in-frame clones, not every one. Of more than 200,000 clones in the sample, about 83% are singletons; the top ten hold over 1.1%. Germline V gene lookup returns CDR1 MDHEN and CDR2 SYDVKM. Deletions cut 6 bases from V and 0 bases from J, with 14 bases between. This CDR3 has 15 residues. A word on this clone: Its antigen is not identified.

The chain couples TRBV28 to TRBJ1-2; D is unresolved. This TCR came from a girl aged 5 to 17 in good health and CMV-seronegative. The sample was PBMCs. The CDR3 sequence is CASSLGGLANYGYTF. CDR3 DNA sequence: TGTGCCAGCAGCCTAGGCGGCTTGGCTAACTATGGCTACACCTTC.